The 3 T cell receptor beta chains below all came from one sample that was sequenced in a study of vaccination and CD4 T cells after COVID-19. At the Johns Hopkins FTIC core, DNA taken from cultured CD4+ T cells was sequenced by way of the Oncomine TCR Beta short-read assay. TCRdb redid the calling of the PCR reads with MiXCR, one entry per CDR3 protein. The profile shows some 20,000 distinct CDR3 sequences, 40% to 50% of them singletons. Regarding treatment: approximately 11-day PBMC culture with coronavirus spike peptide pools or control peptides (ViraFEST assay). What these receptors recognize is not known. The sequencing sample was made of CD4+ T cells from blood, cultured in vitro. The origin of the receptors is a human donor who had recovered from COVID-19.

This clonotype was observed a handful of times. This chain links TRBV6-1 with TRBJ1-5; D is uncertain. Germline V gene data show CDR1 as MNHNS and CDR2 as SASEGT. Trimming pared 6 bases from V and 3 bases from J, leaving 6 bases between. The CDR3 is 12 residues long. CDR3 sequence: CASSPNNQPQHF. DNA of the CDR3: TGTGCCAGCAGCCCAAACAATCAGCCCCAGCATTTT.

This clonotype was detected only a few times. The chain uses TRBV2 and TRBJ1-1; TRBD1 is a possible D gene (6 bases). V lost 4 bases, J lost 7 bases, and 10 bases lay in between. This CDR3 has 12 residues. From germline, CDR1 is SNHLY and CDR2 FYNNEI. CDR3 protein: CASSGGGGEAFF. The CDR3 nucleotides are TGTGCCAGCAGTGGAGGGGGGGGTGAAGCTTTCTTT.

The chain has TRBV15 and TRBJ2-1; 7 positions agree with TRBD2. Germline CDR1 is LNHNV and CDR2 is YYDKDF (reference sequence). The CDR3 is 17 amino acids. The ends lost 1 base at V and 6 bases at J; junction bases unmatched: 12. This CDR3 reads CATSRGAGVGRINEQFF. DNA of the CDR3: TGTGCCACCAGCAGAGGGGCGGGGGTGGGACGAATCAATGAGCAGTTCTTC.